The 8 T cell receptor beta chains presented below share a single source sample, sequenced in a study of tumor and adjacent non-tumor tissue in lung cancer. Three rounds of nested PCR, following a modified ARM-PCR protocol, produced the TCRbeta library. TCRdb re-analysed the multiplex PCR reads in MiXCR, keeping a single row per CDR3 protein. The table has roughly 120,000 distinct CDR3 sequences, 75% seen once. RNA was extracted from bulk tissue without any cell sorting. Input material: lung tumor tissue. Receptor source: a woman aged 55-70 years with non-small cell lung cancer.

In the case of this clonotype: At one end the junction does not follow the germline gene, possibly because of a read error. This chain links TRBV20-1 with TRBJ2-4; the match to TRBD2 covers 9 bases. CDR3 length: 16 amino acids. The germline V gene has CDR1 DFQATT and CDR2 SNEGSKA (reference sequence). In DNA form, the CDR3 reads TGCAGTGATAGAGATGGGGGAGCGGGAGGAATGGACATTCAGTGCTTC. It is translated as CSDRDGGAGGMDIQCF.

In regard to this clonotype: This likely comes from a read error, as the CDR3 has no conserved phenylalanine or tryptophan at its end. The rearrangement uses TRBV29-1 and TRBJ1-2; 9 bases are shared with TRBD1. The length of the CDR3 is 14 residues. Germline CDR1 SQVTM, CDR2 ANQGSEA. The CDR3, as DNA: TGCAACATGAATCCGACAGGGGGAAAGAATGGCTACACCTTG. Translated, it gives CNMNPTGGKNGYTL.

Points on this clonotype: Likely a read error: the CDR3 ends without its conserved phenylalanine or tryptophan. The J gene is TRBJ2-7, the V gene TRBV28; TRBD2 agrees at 7 bases. J gave up 3 bases and V 3 bases, and 8 bases lay outside the gene matches. There are 15 residues in the CDR3. CDR1 is MDHEN and CDR2 is SYDVKM in the germline V gene. The CDR3 reads CASSFQGGVSYEQYL. The CDR3, as DNA: TGTGCCAGCAGTTTTCAGGGAGGGGTCAGCTACGAGCAGTACTTA.

To note about this clonotype: A read error may be the cause here, since a much bigger clone is one base away. The chain carries TRBV5-5 and TRBJ1-5; D unclear. This CDR3 has 14 amino acids. The V and J ends lost 1 base and 3 bases respectively, with 8 bases between them. CDR1 SGHKS and CDR2 YYEKEE come from the germline V gene (reference sequence). CDR3 amino acids: CASSLLSNNQPQHF. The CDR3, as DNA: TGTGCCAGCAGCTTGTTGTCTAACAATCAGCCCCAGCATTTT.

This clonotype was detected only a few times. V usage is TRBV5-5 and J usage is TRBJ1-5; no clear D. There are 13 residues in the CDR3. V was shortened by 0 bases and J by 6 bases, with 7 bases between the two germline ends. The germline gives CDR1 SGHKS, CDR2 YYEKEE (reference sequence). The DNA for the CDR3 is TGTGCCAGCAGCTTGGATAGTACTCAGCCCCAGCATTTT. Its protein product is CASSLDSTQPQHF.

In the case of this clonotype: A junction end diverges from the germline sequence, so it may reflect a read error. This rearrangement joins TRBV29-1 to TRBJ1-1, with D hard to call. Looked up from germline, CDR1 is SQVTM and CDR2 is ANQGSEA. The CDR3 spans 14 residues. The CDR3 protein is CSVGPDGIGFKAFF. The DNA for the CDR3 is TGCAGTGTTGGTCCCGATGGGATAGGGTTTAAAGCTTTCTTT.

This chain uses TRBV11-1 with TRBJ2-1; D is ambiguous. Deletions cut 8 bases from V and 4 bases from J, with 24 bases between. The CDR3 consists of 17 residues. Germline V lookup: CDR1 SGHAT, CDR2 FQDESV (reference sequence). CDR3 DNA: TGTGCCAGCGGTCGAGGTTTCGCAGCGAGCTTATACAATGAGCAGTTCTTC. It translates to CASGRGFAASLYNEQFF.

On this clonotype: A junction end diverges from the germline sequence, so it may reflect a read error. The chain is built from TRBV11-1 and TRBJ1-2; D unresolved. CDR3 length: 14 residues. The germline V gene has CDR1 SGHAT and CDR2 FQDESV (reference sequence). The CDR3 nucleotides read TGTGCCAGCAGCTCACAGAGTCCGCTCTATGGCTACACTTTC. It encodes CASSSQSPLYGYTF.